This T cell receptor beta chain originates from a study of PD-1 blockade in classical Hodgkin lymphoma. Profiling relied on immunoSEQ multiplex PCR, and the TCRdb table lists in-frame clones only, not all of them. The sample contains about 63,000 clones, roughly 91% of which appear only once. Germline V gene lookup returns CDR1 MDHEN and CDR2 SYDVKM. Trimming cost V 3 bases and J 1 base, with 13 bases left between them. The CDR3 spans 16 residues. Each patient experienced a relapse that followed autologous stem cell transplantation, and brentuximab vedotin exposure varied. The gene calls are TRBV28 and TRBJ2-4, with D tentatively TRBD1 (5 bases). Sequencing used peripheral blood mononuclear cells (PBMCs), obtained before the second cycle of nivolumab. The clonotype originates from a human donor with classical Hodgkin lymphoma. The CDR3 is CASSFPGIGAKNIQYF. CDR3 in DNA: TGTGCCAGCAGTTTTCCAGGGATCGGGGCCAAAAACATTCAGTACTTC.